Below, 8 T cell receptor beta chains from the same sample are listed, as sequenced in a study of T-cell reconstitution after alpha-beta-depleted transplantation in children. The TCRbeta library was prepared with unique molecular identifiers. TCRdb reprocessed the PCR reads with MiXCR, giving one entry per CDR3 protein. Among 90,000 to 150,000 distinct CDR3 sequences listed, 20% to 25% were seen once. The sample consisted of PBMCs, mostly from graft donor cells, taken 180 days after TCRalphabeta/CD19-depleted stem cell transplant. These receptors came from a male patient between 2 and 15 years old who had a stem cell transplant for chronic granulomatous disease, so the T cells may come from the graft donor.

This clonotype was found once. The rearrangement joins TRBV5-6 to TRBJ2-7; 14 nucleotides line up with TRBD2. This CDR3 is built from 18 residues. The germline V gene has CDR1 SGHDT and CDR2 YYEEEE. The junction had 15 bases not matched to a gene; V was cut back by 4 bases and J by 6 bases. The CDR3 reads CASSRGTSGRITLGEQYF. CDR3 sequence (DNA): TGTGCCAGCAGCCGGGGGACTAGCGGGAGAATCACCCTAGGCGAGCAGTACTTC.

The rearrangement uses TRBV9 and TRBJ2-3, with a possible D match to TRBD2 (6 bases). CDR1 and CDR2 from the germline V gene are SGDLS and YYNGEE. The CDR3 runs to 12 residues. With 1 base removed from V and 6 bases from J, the gap between germline ends came to 6 bases. This chain's CDR3 is CASSVRGDTQYF. DNA of the CDR3: TGTGCCAGCAGCGTACGGGGGGATACGCAGTATTTT.

This clonotype was counted only a few times. The V and J genes are TRBV7-2 and TRBJ2-1; a possible D gene is TRBD2 (6 bases). Germline CDR1 reads SGHTA; CDR2 reads FQGNSA. This CDR3 contains 14 residues. V lost 6 bases and J lost 1, with 10 bases in between. The DNA of the CDR3 is TGTGCCAGCAGTTGGGACTTTTCCTACAATGAGCAGTTCTTC. Protein: CASSWDFSYNEQFF.

This clonotype has more than one count but fewer than ten. V usage is TRBV12-3 or TRBV12-4 and J usage is TRBJ2-5; 10 positions match TRBD2. The V gene end was trimmed by 3 bases and the J gene end by 5 bases; junction bases not matched to a gene: 6. The CDR3 runs 15 residues. The chain's CDR3 is CASSFWASGGETQYF. Written as DNA, the CDR3 is TGTGCCAGCAGTTTTTGGGCTAGCGGGGGTGAGACCCAGTACTTC.

This rearrangement joins TRBV3-1 to TRBJ2-2; tentatively, D is TRBD2 (6 bases). Germline V gene lookup returns CDR1 LGHDT and CDR2 YNNKEL (reference sequence). The CDR3 is 16 amino acids. Trimming took 8 bases from V and 7 from J, leaving 23 bases between them. The CDR3 DNA reads as TGTGCCAGCTCCAAAACCGGGAGAGACCAGGGCGGGGAGCTGTTTTTT. Amino acid sequence: CASSKTGRDQGGELFF.

About this clonotype itself: One base away lies a much larger clone, so this may be a sequencing read error. The chain couples TRBV5-1 to TRBJ2-3; no definite D call. Germline V gene sequence: CDR1 SGHRS, CDR2 YFSETQ. This CDR3 has 14 residues. In DNA form, the CDR3 reads TGCGCCAGCAGCAGAGAGAGTAGCACAGATACGCCGTATTTT. The encoded protein is CASSRESSTDTPYF.

In its sample, this clonotype was seen a few times. The chain joins TRBV20-1 to TRBJ1-3; D is unresolved. The germline V gene has CDR1 DFQATT and CDR2 SNEGSKA (reference sequence). The V end lost 5 bases, the J end lost 4 bases, and 12 bases lay between the germline ends. The CDR3 is 13 amino acids. The CDR3 DNA sequence: TGCAGTGCTCGACGGGGTTCGGGAAACACCATATATTTT. It encodes CSARRGSGNTIYF.

This clonotype has at least ten counts. The J gene is TRBJ2-2, the V gene TRBV29-1, with D uncertain. CDR3 size: 13 residues. The ends were cut back, 5 bases at V and 7 bases at J, with 14 bases in the middle. Germline lookup yields CDR1 SQVTM and CDR2 ANQGSEA. The CDR3: CSVTELVGGELFF. The CDR3 DNA reads as TGCAGCGTTACCGAGCTGGTGGGCGGGGAGCTGTTTTTT.